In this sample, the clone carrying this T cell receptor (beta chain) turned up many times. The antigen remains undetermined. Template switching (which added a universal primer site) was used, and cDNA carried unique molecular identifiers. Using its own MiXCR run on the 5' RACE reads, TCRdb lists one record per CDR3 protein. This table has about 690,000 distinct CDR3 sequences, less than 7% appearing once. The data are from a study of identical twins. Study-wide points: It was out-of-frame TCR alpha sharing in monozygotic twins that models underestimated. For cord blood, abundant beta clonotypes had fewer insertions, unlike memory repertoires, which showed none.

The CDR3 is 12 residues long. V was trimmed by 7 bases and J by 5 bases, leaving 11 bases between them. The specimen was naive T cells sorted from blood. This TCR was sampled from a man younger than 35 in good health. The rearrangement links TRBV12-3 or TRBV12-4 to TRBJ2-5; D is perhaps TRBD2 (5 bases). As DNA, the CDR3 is TGTGCCAGCACCAACCAGCGGGAGACCCAGTACTTC. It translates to CASTNQRETQYF.